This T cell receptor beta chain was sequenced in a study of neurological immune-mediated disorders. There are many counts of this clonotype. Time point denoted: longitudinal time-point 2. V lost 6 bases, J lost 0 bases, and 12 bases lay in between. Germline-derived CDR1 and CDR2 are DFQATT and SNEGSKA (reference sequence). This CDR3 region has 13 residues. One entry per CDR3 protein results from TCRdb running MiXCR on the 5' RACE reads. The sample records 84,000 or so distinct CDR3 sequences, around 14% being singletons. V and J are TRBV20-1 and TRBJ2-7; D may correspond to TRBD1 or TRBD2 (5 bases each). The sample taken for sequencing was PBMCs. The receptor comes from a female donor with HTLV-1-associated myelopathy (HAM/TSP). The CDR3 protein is CSALGPSSYEQYF. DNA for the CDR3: TGCAGTGCCCTGGGACCCTCCTCCTACGAGCAGTACTTC.